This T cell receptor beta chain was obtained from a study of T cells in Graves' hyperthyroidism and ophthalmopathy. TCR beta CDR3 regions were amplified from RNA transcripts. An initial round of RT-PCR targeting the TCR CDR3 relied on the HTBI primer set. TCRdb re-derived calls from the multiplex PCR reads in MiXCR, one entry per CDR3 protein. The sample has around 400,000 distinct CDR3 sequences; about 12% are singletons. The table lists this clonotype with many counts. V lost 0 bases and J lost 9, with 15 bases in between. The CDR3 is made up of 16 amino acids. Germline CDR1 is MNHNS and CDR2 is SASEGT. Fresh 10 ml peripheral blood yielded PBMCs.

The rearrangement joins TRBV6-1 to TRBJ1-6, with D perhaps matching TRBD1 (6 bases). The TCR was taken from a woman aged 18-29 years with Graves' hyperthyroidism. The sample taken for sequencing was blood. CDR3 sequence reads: CASSEAHPGAASPLHF. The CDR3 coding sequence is TGTGCCAGCAGTGAAGCGCATCCAGGGGCCGCTTCACCCCTCCACTTT.